This T cell receptor (beta chain) was sequenced during a study of patients and donors after allogeneic stem cell transplantation. TCRdb re-called the RT-PCR reads with MiXCR, one entry per CDR3 protein. Of about 150,000 distinct CDR3 sequences in the sample, 30% to 45% were seen once. CDR3 length equals 16 residues. CDR1 SGDLS and CDR2 YYNGEE come from the germline V gene. The ends were cut back, 3 bases at V and 3 bases at J, with 18 bases in the middle. The TCR was taken from a human donor who was either an allogeneic HSCT recipient or a stem cell or donor lymphocyte infusion donor (not recorded which). It is not recorded whose cells these are; they may come from a transplant donor. The source material was blood, either unsorted or a sorted T cell fraction (not recorded which). The rearrangement links TRBV9 to TRBJ1-2; D is undetermined. The CDR3 loop reads CASSGGRLGMDYGYTF. CDR3 sequence (DNA): TGTGCCAGCAGCGGAGGGAGATTGGGTATGGACTATGGCTACACCTTC.